Listed here are 17 T cell receptor beta chains from one sample, sequenced in a study of blood T cell repertoires in COVID-19. This table comes from immunoSEQ multiplex PCR, and its TCRdb copy is limited to in-frame clones, with some not included. Of around 150,000 clones listed, 89% are singletons. Sequencing used peripheral blood. Receptors were obtained from a man in his 60s with acute or convalescent COVID-19.

The chain links TRBV25-1 to TRBJ1-3; D unclear. Germline CDR1 reads MGHDK; CDR2 reads SYGVNS. CDR3 length equals 12 residues. Trimming removed 2 bases at V and 7 bases at J, with 6 bases between. The CDR3 loop reads CASSEPFNTIYF. DNA of the CDR3: TGTGCCAGCAGTGAACCTTTCAACACCATATATTTT.

V and J are TRBV7-3 and TRBJ2-1, with 9 bases that match TRBD1. The CDR3 totals 15 residues. The V gene end was trimmed by 5 bases and the J gene end by 10 bases; junction bases not matched to a gene: 12. Germline CDR1 is SGHTA and CDR2 is FQGTGA. DNA for the CDR3: TGTGCCAGCAGCGCACAGGGGGCTACTCAAGGGGAGCAGTTCTTC. It translates to CASSAQGATQGEQFF.

The rearrangement uses TRBV29-1 and TRBJ1-1, with a weak D call TRBD1 (5 bases). V was trimmed by 4 bases and J by 4 bases, leaving 13 bases between them. CDR1 SQVTM and CDR2 ANQGSEA come from the germline V gene. The CDR3 extends over 13 amino acids. The CDR3 is CSVGGRAGTEAFF. The CDR3 DNA reads as TGCAGCGTTGGGGGGAGGGCAGGCACTGAAGCTTTCTTT.

This rearrangement joins TRBV5-1 to TRBJ1-4, with D perhaps TRBD1 (6 bases). Germline-derived CDR1 and CDR2 are SGHRS and YFSETQ. The CDR3 has 14 amino acids. Trimming stripped 0 bases from V and 7 bases from J, with 10 bases between. CDR3 residues: CASSLGGQVEKLFF. CDR3 DNA: TGCGCCAGCAGCTTGGGGGGGCAGGTTGAAAAACTGTTTTTT. Combining the CDR3 with reference TRBV5-1 and TRBJ1-4 gives the whole variable domain KAGVTQTPRYLIKTRGQQVTLSCSPISGHRSVSWYQQTPGQGLQFLFEYFSETQRNKGNFPGRFSGRQFSNSRSEMNVSTLELGDSALYLCASSLGGQVEKLFFGSGTQLSVL.

This clone has just a few counts. The genes are TRBV7-9 and TRBJ2-1; TRBD2 might be the D (5 bases). The CDR3 totals 16 residues. The germline V and J ends were trimmed by 5 bases and 2 bases, with 16 bases remaining between them. CDR1 and CDR2 (germline): SEHNR, FQNEAQ (reference sequence). CDR3 region: CASSPWPKGAYNEQFF. In nucleotides, the CDR3 is TGTGCCAGCAGCCCATGGCCCAAGGGAGCCTACAATGAGCAGTTCTTC.

The rearrangement joins TRBV7-2 to TRBJ2-1; TRBD2 might be the D (5 bases). Germline assignment: CDR1 SGHTA and CDR2 FQGNSA. The CDR3 covers 15 residues. Trimming took 2 bases from V and 7 from J, leaving 15 bases between them. The CDR3 coding sequence is TGTGCCAGCAGCTTATATTATCTGGGAGCGAATGAGCAGTTCTTC. Protein: CASSLYYLGANEQFF.

The chain employs TRBV14 and TRBJ2-7, with TRBD1 matching over 7 bases. This CDR3 region has 14 residues. Germline lookup yields CDR1 SGHDN and CDR2 FVKESK. V lost 4 bases to trimming and J lost 3 bases; unmatched junction nucleotides: 6. The CDR3 here is CASSPQTGNYEQYF. The CDR3 DNA follows: TGTGCCAGCAGCCCCCAGACAGGGAACTACGAGCAGTACTTC.

The chain couples TRBV20-1 to TRBJ1-5; 12 bases are a match to TRBD1. Germline V CDR1 and CDR2: DFQATT, SNEGSKA (reference sequence). The CDR3 has 15 amino acids. V shed 3 bases, J shed 6 bases, and the junction held 6 bases outside the gene matches. This CDR3 is CSASLGQGASQPQHF. Here the CDR3 DNA reads TGCAGTGCTAGTTTGGGACAGGGGGCGAGTCAGCCCCAGCATTTT.

This chain connects TRBV14 to TRBJ1-1; no firm D call. V was pared by 3 bases and J by 1 base, with 9 bases between. CDR1 is SGHDN and CDR2 is FVKESK in the germline V gene. The CDR3 loop spans 14 amino acids. CDR3 residues: CASSQGVWNTEAFF. The CDR3 DNA sequence: TGTGCCAGCAGCCAGGGAGTATGGAACACTGAAGCTTTCTTT.

J is TRBJ1-1 and V is TRBV5-1, with D possibly TRBD1 on 6 matching bases. The germline gives CDR1 SGHRS, CDR2 YFSETQ. V lost 4 bases to trimming and J lost 0 bases, with 16 bases between them. The CDR3 has 16 amino acids. This CDR3 is CASSRGTLTMNTEAFF. The CDR3 DNA sequence: TGCGCCAGCAGCAGGGGGACACTGACTATGAACACTGAAGCTTTCTTT.

The chain combines TRBV5-1 with TRBJ1-1; D perhaps matches TRBD1 (6 bases). Trimming removed 1 base from V and 1 base from J, with 14 bases in between. Germline CDR1 reads SGHRS; CDR2 reads YFSETQ. The CDR3 spans 16 residues. CDR3 nucleotides: TGCGCCAGCAGCTTGTGGGGTCAACAGGGGAACACTGAAGCTTTCTTT. This gives the protein CASSLWGQQGNTEAFF.

V is TRBV5-1 and J is TRBJ2-2, with a tentative D call TRBD1 (6 bases). The CDR3 is made up of 14 amino acids. Germline V gene sequence: CDR1 SGHRS, CDR2 YFSETQ. V lost 0 bases to trimming and J lost 4 bases, with 7 bases between them. CDR3 region: CASSLEGVTGELFF. The CDR3 coding sequence is TGCGCCAGCAGCTTGGAGGGGGTCACCGGGGAGCTGTTTTTT.

The chain combines TRBV18 with TRBJ1-6, with 8 bases lining up with TRBD1. CDR1 is KGHSH, CDR2 LQKENI, per germline. The junction had 6 bases not matched to a gene; V was cut back by 4 bases and J by 10 bases. The CDR3 is made up of 14 amino acids. DNA of the CDR3: TGTGCCAGCTCACAGGACAGGGTGGGATCACCCCTCCACTTT. Amino acid sequence: CASSQDRVGSPLHF.

The chain links TRBV6-5 to TRBJ1-6; 10 bases fit TRBD1. J lost 9 bases, V lost 5 bases, and 7 bases had no gene match. The length of the CDR3 is 15 residues. Germline lookup yields CDR1 MNHEY and CDR2 SVGAGI. The CDR3 loop reads CASSPGQGITSPLHF. In nucleotides, the CDR3 is TGTGCCAGCAGTCCGGGACAGGGGATCACTTCACCCCTCCACTTT.

The chain links TRBV5-1 to TRBJ2-1; D might be TRBD1 (6 bases). Deletions cut 0 bases from V and 6 bases from J, with 7 bases between. The CDR3 is made up of 13 amino acids. Germline V gene sequence: CDR1 SGHRS, CDR2 YFSETQ. This chain's CDR3 is CASSLGGRNEQFF. The CDR3 nucleotides are TGCGCCAGCAGCTTGGGGGGGCGCAATGAGCAGTTCTTC.

The chain is built from TRBV6-2 or TRBV6-3 and TRBJ1-5; no clear D. The CDR3 is 11 residues long. Germline CDR1 reads MNHEY; CDR2 reads SVGEGT. V was cut by 4 bases and J by 8 bases, with 6 bases left in between. In nucleotides, the CDR3 is TGTGCCAGCAGTTCCGGGGAGCCCCAGCATTTT. This encodes CASSSGEPQHF.

The rearrangement links TRBV7-2 to TRBJ2-1, with TRBD2 matching over 10 bases. The CDR3 contains 16 residues. Germline V gives CDR1 SGHTA, CDR2 FQGNSA. Trimming cost V 5 bases and J 7 bases; bases outside gene matches: 11. CDR3 sequence: CASSSPSGGAGNEQFF. The CDR3, as DNA: TGTGCCAGCAGCAGTCCAAGCGGGGGGGCCGGTAATGAGCAGTTCTTC.